A single sample is the source of the 29 T cell receptor beta chains below, sequenced in a study of Ad26.COV2.S vaccination and SARS-CoV-2 variants listed by TCRdb under 2021. The treatment or condition label for this specimen denotes: approximately 18 received Ad26.COV2.S at low or high dose, single or two shots; five or six received placebo; per-sample allocation not given. Repertoires of vaccine and placebo recipients were sequenced from samples collected on day 63 after the first injection. The library came from the immunoSEQ multiplex PCR assay. TCRdb holds this immuneACCESS table with in-frame rearrangements only. Some clones are missing; in checked studies, unresolved V genes explain under half, and the rest has no known cause. The sample profile shows roughly 350,000 clones; around 87% of them were found once. The ten largest make up approximately 3.6% of the sample. The starting material was peripheral blood, obtained in a trial of Ad26.COV2.S vaccine versus placebo. Every receptor here comes from a person aged 18-65 years who received the Ad26.COV2.S COVID-19 vaccine or a placebo.

This chain links TRBV7-2 with TRBJ2-5; TRBD2 matches at 11 bases. This CDR3 has 14 amino acids. The J segment lost 4 bases and the V segment lost 5 bases, leaving 3 bases of the junction unmatched. CDR1 and CDR2 (germline): SGHTA, FQGNSA. In nucleotides, the CDR3 is TGTGCCAGCAGCCCAGGACTAGCGGGAGAGACCCAGTACTTC. Its translation is CASSPGLAGETQYF.

This chain links TRBV5-4 with TRBJ2-1; D is ambiguous. V shed 1 base and J shed 6 bases, with 17 bases lying between them. The germline V gene has CDR1 SGHNT and CDR2 YYREEE (reference sequence). CDR3 length equals 16 residues. CDR3 DNA sequence: TGTGCCAGCAGCTTGCCCAGGTTGGACCAAGTCAATGAGCAGTTCTTC. Residues: CASSLPRLDQVNEQFF.

This rearrangement joins TRBV7-9 to TRBJ2-1; TRBD2 aligns across 13 bases. The CDR3 contains 16 residues. The germline V gene encodes CDR1 SEHNR and CDR2 FQNEAQ (reference sequence). The J segment lost 6 bases and the V segment lost 5 bases, leaving 7 bases of the junction unmatched. CDR3 amino acids: CASSPRTSGGFNEQFF. The CDR3 DNA reads as TGTGCCAGCAGCCCCCGGACTAGCGGGGGATTCAATGAGCAGTTCTTC.

The rearrangement links TRBV7-6 to TRBJ1-1, with D possibly TRBD1 on 5 matching bases. CDR3 length: 16 residues. V was pared by 5 bases and J by 1 base, with 17 bases between. The germline V gene encodes CDR1 SGHVS and CDR2 FNYEAQ. The CDR3 DNA reads as TGTGCCAGCAGCGGTCGGGGTAGGGGCACGAACACTGAAGCTTTCTTT. Protein sequence: CASSGRGRGTNTEAFF.

The chain links TRBV7-2 to TRBJ2-1; D unclear. This CDR3 has 16 residues. Germline values: CDR1 SGHTA, CDR2 FQGNSA. Trimming pared 5 bases from V and 1 base from J, leaving 15 bases between. CDR3 sequence (DNA): TGTGCCAGCAGCCCCACGGCGCGGAGATCCTACAATGAGCAGTTCTTC. Protein product: CASSPTARRSYNEQFF. Full variable domain (outside the CDR3, taken from reference TRBV7-2 and TRBJ2-1): GAGVSQSPSNKVTEKGKDVELRCDPISGHTALYWYRQSLGQGLEFLIYFQGNSAPDKSGLPSDRFSAERTGGSVSTLTIQRTQQEDSAVYLCASSPTARRSYNEQFFGPGTRLTVL.

The V and J genes are TRBV6-4 and TRBJ2-1; 9 bases are shared with TRBD2. Germline V lookup: CDR1 MRHNA, CDR2 SNTAGT. The junction had 12 bases not matched to a gene; V was cut back by 5 bases and J by 10 bases. The CDR3 loop spans 15 amino acids. The CDR3 DNA sequence: TGTGCCAGCAGTACCGGGACTAGCAACCGCCGGGAGCAGTTCTTC. Protein: CASSTGTSNRREQFF.

A few counts support this clone. The J gene is TRBJ1-5, the V gene TRBV5-6; D unclear. The V gene's germline CDR1 is SGHDT and CDR2 YYEEEE. V lost 0 bases and J lost 0, with 7 bases in between. The CDR3 spans 15 residues. CDR3 in DNA: TGTGCCAGCAGCTTGGGACCGAATAGCAATCAGCCCCAGCATTTT. Translated, it gives CASSLGPNSNQPQHF.

The genes are TRBV9 and TRBJ2-7; D possibly uses TRBD1 or TRBD2 (5 bases each). The ends were cut back, 2 bases at V and 5 bases at J, with 17 bases in the middle. The CDR3 consists of 15 residues. Per the germline V gene, CDR1 is SGDLS and CDR2 is YYNGEE. The CDR3 sequence is CASSVFGTPSDEQYF. The CDR3 coding sequence is TGTGCCAGCAGCGTCTTCGGGACCCCTTCGGACGAGCAGTACTTC.

The chain uses TRBV7-9 and TRBJ2-2; 10 positions match TRBD1. The junction had 12 bases not matched to a gene; V was cut back by 4 bases and J by 7 bases. The length of the CDR3 is 17 residues. Looked up from germline, CDR1 is SEHNR and CDR2 is FQNEAQ (reference sequence). CDR3 protein: CASSSNQWTGGIGELFF. Written as DNA, the CDR3 is TGTGCCAGCAGCTCTAACCAATGGACAGGGGGTATCGGGGAGCTGTTTTTT.

Note on this clone: The sample carries other DNA sequences with the same CDR3. The chain employs TRBV6-5 and TRBJ2-7; possible D gene TRBD2, 6 bases. This CDR3 has 14 residues. V was shortened by 0 bases and J by 1 base, with 7 bases between the two germline ends. CDR1 is MNHEY, CDR2 SVGAGI, per germline. The CDR3 region is CASSYSEGSYEQYF. The DNA of the CDR3 is TGTGCCAGCAGTTACTCGGAGGGGTCCTACGAGCAGTACTTC.

The chain recombines TRBV6-5 with TRBJ2-1; 10 nucleotides agree with TRBD2. V gave up 5 bases and J gave up 8 bases; unmatched junction bases: 9. The germline V gene encodes CDR1 MNHEY and CDR2 SVGAGI. There are 15 residues in the CDR3. The CDR3 DNA follows: TGTGCCAGCAGTCCCCGACTAGCGGGCCGGGATGAGCAGTTCTTC. Amino acid sequence: CASSPRLAGRDEQFF.

V gene TRBV29-1 combines with J gene TRBJ2-7; D unresolved. The V gene's germline CDR1 is SQVTM and CDR2 ANQGSEA. V lost 4 bases and J 12 bases, leaving 22 bases between the germline ends. The CDR3 covers 13 residues. The CDR3 reads CSVGVPGREQAYF. Here the CDR3 DNA reads TGCAGCGTTGGTGTTCCGGGTAGGGAACAAGCGTACTTC.

The CDR3 loop is CASSPRVVSDGYTF. The CDR3 DNA is TGTGCCAGCAGCCCAAGGGTCGTCAGTGATGGCTACACCTTC. This sequence joins TRBV27 and TRBJ1-2; D unclear. This CDR3 has 14 amino acids. The V end was cut by 6 bases, the J end by 6 bases, with 17 bases between. CDR1 MNHEY and CDR2 SMNVEV come from the germline V gene (reference sequence).

The V gene is TRBV7-3, the J gene TRBJ2-2; 7 bases align to TRBD2. The CDR3 totals 16 residues. Germline CDR1 and CDR2: SGHTA and FQGTGA. J gave up 7 bases and V 5 bases, and 13 bases lay outside the gene matches. The CDR3 DNA follows: TGTGCCAGCAGCCCACGAGCTAGCGGACGTGTCGGGGAGCTGTTTTTT. Protein product: CASSPRASGRVGELFF. Variable domain in full (rest from reference TRBV7-3 and TRBJ2-2): GAGVSQTPSNKVTEKGKYVELRCDPISGHTALYWYRQSLGQGPEFLIYFQGTGAADDSGLPNDRFFAVRPEGSVSTLKIQRTERGDSAVYLCASSPRASGRVGELFFGEGSRLTVL.

The chain has TRBV30 and TRBJ1-5, with TRBD1 identical over 12 bases. V shed 7 bases, J shed 6 bases, and the junction held 4 bases outside the gene matches. CDR1 and CDR2 from the germline V gene are GTSNPN and SVGIG (reference sequence). CDR3 length equals 13 residues. DNA for the CDR3: TGTGCCTCGGGACAGGGGGCCTCTCAGCCCCAGCATTTT. This encodes CASGQGASQPQHF.

V is TRBV7-2 and J is TRBJ1-1; D not certain. This CDR3 region has 17 residues. Germline V gives CDR1 SGHTA, CDR2 FQGNSA. V dropped 3 bases and J dropped 3 bases, with 20 bases sitting between them. The CDR3, as DNA: TGTGCCAGCAGCTTGGGAGGGCTCCAAATTTGGGACACTGAAGCTTTCTTT. The encoded protein is CASSLGGLQIWDTEAFF.

The chain joins TRBV5-1 to TRBJ1-1, with D possibly TRBD1 on 6 matching bases. V was shortened by 2 bases and J by 3 bases, with 11 bases between the two germline ends. This CDR3 has 14 amino acids. Germline V gives CDR1 SGHRS, CDR2 YFSETQ. CDR3 protein: CASSFNSGDTEAFF. CDR3 DNA sequence: TGCGCCAGCAGCTTTAATTCAGGGGACACTGAAGCTTTCTTT.

V is TRBV6-5 and J is TRBJ1-5; D may be TRBD1 (5 bases). CDR1 is MNHEY, CDR2 SVGAGI, per germline. V lost 7 bases, J lost 5 bases, and 18 bases lay in between. The CDR3 extends over 15 amino acids. This CDR3 is CASTEWSRDDQPQHF. The DNA of the CDR3 is TGTGCCAGCACCGAATGGTCCAGGGACGATCAGCCCCAGCATTTT.

The gene calls are TRBV5-1 and TRBJ2-5; the match to TRBD2 covers 7 bases. The CDR3 loop spans 12 amino acids. The germline V gene encodes CDR1 SGHRS and CDR2 YFSETQ. The junction had 5 bases not matched to a gene; V was cut back by 7 bases and J by 5 bases. This CDR3 reads CASWEGLETQYF. CDR3 DNA: TGCGCCAGCTGGGAGGGTCTTGAGACCCAGTACTTC.

This clone was observed once. The chain is built from TRBV2 and TRBJ2-5; TRBD2 agrees at 10 bases. Losses at the gene ends were 2 bases for V and 3 bases for J; bases not matched to a gene: 3. The CDR3 loop spans 15 amino acids. Germline V gene sequence: CDR1 SNHLY, CDR2 FYNNEI. The DNA of the CDR3 is TGTGCCAGCAGTGAAATGCTAGCGGGGGAAGAGACCCAGTACTTC. This encodes CASSEMLAGEETQYF.

This chain uses TRBV21-1 with TRBJ1-3. TRBV21-1 is a listed pseudogene. The CDR3 is 17 amino acids. The CDR3 loop is CASSKAPGGVLRNTIYF. CDR3 in DNA: TGTGCCAGCAGCAAAGCCCCAGGGGGGGTTCTTAGAAACACCATATATTTT.

The chain joins TRBV4-2 to TRBJ1-2; 7 bases are shared with TRBD1. Germline V gene sequence: CDR1 LGHNA, CDR2 YNFKEQ. The CDR3 is made up of 20 amino acids. Trimming cost V 3 bases and J 7 bases; bases outside gene matches: 26. CDR3 in DNA: TGTGCCAGCAGCCAGCAAGCCCCCCCCCAATCGACAGGGAGGTCCAGTGGCTACACCTTC. Amino acids: CASSQQAPPQSTGRSSGYTF.

The chain recombines TRBV19 with TRBJ1-4; 7 bases agree with TRBD1. After removal of 3 bases from V and 8 bases from J, the junction contained 9 bases not matched to a gene. Germline CDR1 is LNHDA and CDR2 is SQIVND (reference sequence). The CDR3 totals 15 residues. CDR3 region: CASSISPGGREKLFF. Here the CDR3 DNA reads TGTGCCAGTAGTATTTCGCCAGGGGGAAGAGAAAAACTGTTTTTT.

The V and J genes are TRBV7-2 and TRBJ1-5, with D perhaps TRBD1 (5 bases). V gave up 3 bases and J gave up 6 bases, with 9 bases separating them. Germline V gene sequence: CDR1 SGHTA, CDR2 FQGNSA. CDR3 length equals 13 residues. CDR3: CASSLAGSQPQHF. In DNA form, the CDR3 reads TGTGCCAGCAGCTTGGCAGGGAGTCAGCCCCAGCATTTT.

The chain joins TRBV11-2 to TRBJ1-2; D is unclear. Trimming pared 1 base from V and 6 bases from J, leaving 6 bases between. This CDR3 has 12 amino acids. The germline V gene encodes CDR1 SGHAT and CDR2 FQNNGV. CDR3 amino acids: CASSLGRHGYTF. In nucleotides, the CDR3 is TGTGCCAGCAGCTTAGGAAGGCATGGCTACACCTTC.

This clone has a single count. The rearrangement uses TRBV3-1 (or the pseudogene TRBV3-2) and TRBJ1-2, with 9 bases aligning to TRBD1. CDR1 is LGHDT and CDR2 is YNNKEL in the germline V gene (reference sequence). J lost 3 bases, V lost 5 bases, and 7 bases had no gene match. CDR3 length: 15 amino acids. This CDR3 is CASSTRDREHYGYTF. The CDR3 DNA is TGTGCCAGCAGCACCCGGGACAGGGAGCACTATGGCTACACCTTC.

V usage is TRBV5-1 and J usage is TRBJ1-4, with a weak D call TRBD1 (5 bases). Trimming left V 2 bases short and J 6 bases short, with 8 bases between. The CDR3 is made up of 13 amino acids. CDR1 and CDR2 from the germline V gene are SGHRS and YFSETQ. The CDR3 sequence is CASSFGTDEKLFF. The CDR3 DNA follows: TGCGCCAGCAGCTTTGGGACGGATGAAAAACTGTTTTTT.

This sequence joins TRBV11-2 and TRBJ2-1; D unclear. The ends were cut back, 4 bases at V and 1 base at J, with 11 bases in the middle. From germline, CDR1 is SGHAT and CDR2 FQNNGV. The CDR3 is 15 amino acids. This CDR3 is CASSSPFASYNEQFF. The DNA for the CDR3 is TGTGCCAGCAGCTCCCCCTTCGCATCCTACAATGAGCAGTTCTTC.

The gene calls are TRBV19 and TRBJ2-1; D unresolved. The CDR3 runs to 14 residues. CDR1 is LNHDA, CDR2 SQIVND, per germline (reference sequence). The ends were cut back, 8 bases at V and 8 bases at J, with 19 bases in the middle. The CDR3 DNA reads TGTGCCAGTGGCCCTGGCAGTAGTGGCTATGAGCAGTTCTTC. It specifies CASGPGSSGYEQFF.